This is a list of T cell receptor beta chains from one sample in a study of blood T cell repertoires in COVID-19. Here immunoSEQ multiplex PCR was the method, and the copy in TCRdb shows in-frame clones only, minus some. Here the sample spans 200,000 to 250,000 clones, around 90% being singletons. Sample: PBMCs or T cells enriched from blood (not recorded which). These receptor sequences come from a man aged 18 to 29 with acute COVID-19. The CDR3 runs from the conserved cysteine through the conserved F or W. The D gene is left open where the match is weak. Clone size is shown for a subset of rows, as once, few, many or a class of expanded clone.

CDR3 DNA: TGTGCCAGTGTAACAGGCTTAACCGGGGAGCTGTTTTTT
CDR3 protein: CASVTGLTGELFF
V gene: TRBV28
clone size: NA
D gene: NA
J gene: TRBJ2-2
CDR3 length: 13

CDR3 DNA: TGTGCCAGCAGCTTTACAGGGTTGACCGAGCAGTACTTC
CDR3 protein: CASSFTGLTEQYF
V gene: TRBV5-4
clone size: NA
D gene: NA
J gene: TRBJ2-7
CDR3 length: 13

CDR3 DNA: TGTGCCAGCAGCCAAATGGGACAGACTTATAACTATGGCTACACCTTC
CDR3 protein: CASSQMGQTYNYGYTF
V gene: TRBV3-1/TRBV3-2
clone size: NA
D gene: TRBD1
J gene: TRBJ1-2
CDR3 length: 16

CDR3 DNA: TGTGCCAGCAGCTTACGATACCAGGCGGGGAGTACCTACGAGCAGTACTTC
CDR3 protein: CASSLRYQAGSTYEQYF
V gene: TRBV7-9
clone size: NA
D gene: NA
J gene: TRBJ2-7
CDR3 length: 17

CDR3 DNA: TGCAGCGTTTTCTTACAGGGGAAAAGGGTGAACACTGAAGCTTTCTTT
CDR3 protein: CSVFLQGKRVNTEAFF
V gene: TRBV29-1
clone size: NA
D gene: TRBD1
J gene: TRBJ1-1
CDR3 length: 16

CDR3 DNA: TGTGCCAGCAGCCCCCCTACTCCTGGGCTAGCGCATGAGCAGTTCTTC
CDR3 protein: CASSPPTPGLAHEQFF
V gene: TRBV7-9
clone size: NA
D gene: NA
J gene: TRBJ2-1
CDR3 length: 16

CDR3 DNA: TGTGCCAGCAGCCAGGCCCGGGGCACCATATATTTT
CDR3 protein: CASSQARGTIYF
V gene: TRBV4-2
clone size: NA
D gene: NA
J gene: TRBJ1-3
CDR3 length: 12

CDR3 DNA: TGTGCCAGCAGCGTAACCCCGGGGGGCTACGAGCAGTACTTC
CDR3 protein: CASSVTPGGYEQYF
V gene: TRBV9
clone size: once
D gene: TRBD2
J gene: TRBJ2-7
CDR3 length: 14

CDR3 DNA: TGTGCCAGCAGTCCCCCTTTAGCAACTAATGAAAAACTGTTTTTT
CDR3 protein: CASSPPLATNEKLFF
V gene: TRBV28
clone size: NA
D gene: NA
J gene: TRBJ1-4
CDR3 length: 15

CDR3 DNA: TGTGCCAGCAATTACAGAACGACAGGTCAGGGGGATCTTTACGAGCAGTACTTC
CDR3 protein: CASNYRTTGQGDLYEQYF
V gene: TRBV6-2/TRBV6-3
clone size: NA
D gene: TRBD1
J gene: TRBJ2-7
CDR3 length: 18